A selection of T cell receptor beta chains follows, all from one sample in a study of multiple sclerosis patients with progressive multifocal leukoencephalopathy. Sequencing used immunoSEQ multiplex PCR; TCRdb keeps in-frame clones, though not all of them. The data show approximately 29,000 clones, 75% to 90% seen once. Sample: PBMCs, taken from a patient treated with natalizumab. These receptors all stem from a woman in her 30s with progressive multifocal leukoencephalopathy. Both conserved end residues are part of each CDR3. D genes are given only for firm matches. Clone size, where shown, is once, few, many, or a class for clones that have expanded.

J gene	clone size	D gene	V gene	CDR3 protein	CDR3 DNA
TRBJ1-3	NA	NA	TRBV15	CATSRDLTESGNTIYF	TGTGCCACCAGCAGAGATCTCACAGAATCTGGAAACACCATATATTTT
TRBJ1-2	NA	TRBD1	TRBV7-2	CASSLGTGGSYGYTF	TGTGCCAGCAGCTTAGGGACAGGAGGTTCCTATGGCTACACCTTC
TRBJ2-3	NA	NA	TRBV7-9	CASSLPGAPVPDTQYF	TGTGCCAGCAGCTTGCCAGGGGCCCCCGTCCCAGATACGCAGTATTTT
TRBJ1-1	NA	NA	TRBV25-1	CASSVGTEAFF	TGTGCCAGCAGTGTCGGGACTGAAGCTTTCTTT
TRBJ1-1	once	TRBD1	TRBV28	CASSPSGTGGWNTEAFF	TGTGCCAGCAGCCCCTCCGGGACAGGGGGGTGGAACACTGAAGCTTTCTTT
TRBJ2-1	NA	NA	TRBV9	CASSARGGGDEQFF	TGTGCCAGCAGCGCCCGAGGGGGGGGCGATGAGCAGTTCTTC
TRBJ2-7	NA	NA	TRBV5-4	CASSLRDEQYF	TGTGCCAGCAGCCTCCGGGACGAGCAGTACTTC
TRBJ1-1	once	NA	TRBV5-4	CASSLGRTEENTEAFF	TGTGCCAGCAGCTTGGGCCGGACCGAAGAGAACACTGAAGCTTTCTTT
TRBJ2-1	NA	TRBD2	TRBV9	CASSAGTSGSDEQFF	TGTGCCAGCAGCGCCGGGACTAGCGGGAGCGATGAGCAGTTCTTC
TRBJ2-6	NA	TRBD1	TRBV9	CASSPGTGTF	TGTGCCAGCAGCCCCGGGACAGGAACTTTC
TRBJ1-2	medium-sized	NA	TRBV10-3	CAISESRGDYGYTF	TGTGCCATCAGTGAGTCGAGGGGTGACTATGGCTACACCTTC
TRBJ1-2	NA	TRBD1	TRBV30	CAWRGLGTDGYTF	TGTGCCTGGAGGGGCTTAGGGACAGACGGCTACACCTTC
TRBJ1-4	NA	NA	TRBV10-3	CAISDSLLTAPNEKLFF	TGTGCCATCAGTGATTCCCTGTTGACAGCACCTAATGAAAAACTGTTTTTT